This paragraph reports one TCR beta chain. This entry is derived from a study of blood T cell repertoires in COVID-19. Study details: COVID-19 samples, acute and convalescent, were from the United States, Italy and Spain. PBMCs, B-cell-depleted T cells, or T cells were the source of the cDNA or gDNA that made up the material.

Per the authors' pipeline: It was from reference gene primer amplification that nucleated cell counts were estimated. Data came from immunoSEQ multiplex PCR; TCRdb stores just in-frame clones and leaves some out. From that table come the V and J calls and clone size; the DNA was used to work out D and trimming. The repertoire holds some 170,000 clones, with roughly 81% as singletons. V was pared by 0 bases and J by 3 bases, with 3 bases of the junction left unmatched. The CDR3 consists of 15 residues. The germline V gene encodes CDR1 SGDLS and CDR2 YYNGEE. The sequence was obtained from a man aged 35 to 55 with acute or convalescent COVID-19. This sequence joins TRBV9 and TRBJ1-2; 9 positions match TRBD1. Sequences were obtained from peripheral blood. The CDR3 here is CASSVGDRADYGYTF. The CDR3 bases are TGTGCCAGCAGCGTAGGGGACAGGGCGGACTATGGCTACACCTTC. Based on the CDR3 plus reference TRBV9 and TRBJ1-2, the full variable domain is DSGVTQTPKHLITATGQRVTLRCSPRSGDLSVYWYQQSLDQGLQFLIQYYNGEERAKGNILERFSAQQFPDLHSELNLSSLELGDSALYFCASSVGDRADYGYTFGSGTRLTVV.